The next 17 T cell receptor beta chains were all read from a single sample in a study of OX40 agonist ivuxolimab in advanced cancers. The receptor library was made with the immunoSEQ multiplex PCR assay. The table comes from immuneACCESS by way of TCRdb, which keeps in-frame sequences with V and J called. Part of the clones is missing from these tables; in studies checked, under half for an unresolved V gene and the rest for unknown reasons. This sample is represented by about 53,000 clones; more than 70% of them were singletons. The ten largest clones represent about 4.5% of the sample. Sequences were derived from CD4+ or CD8+ T cells sorted from blood, sampled in a trial of the OX40 agonist ivuxolimab. The receptors derive from an adult with an advanced solid tumor such as melanoma, head and neck, liver or kidney cancer.

This chain links TRBV7-2 with TRBJ2-7; D not resolved. The V gene's germline CDR1 is SGHTA and CDR2 FQGNSA. The CDR3 totals 15 residues. V lost 1 base and J lost 1, with 11 bases in between. CDR3 protein: CASSLVATKSYEQYF. CDR3 coding DNA: TGTGCCAGCAGCTTAGTGGCAACAAAATCCTACGAGCAGTACTTC.

The CDR3 loop is CASSQVSGLDLVAFF. CDR3 sequence (DNA): TGTGCCAGCAGCCAAGTTTCGGGACTGGATCTTGTAGCTTTCTTT. V and J are TRBV4-2 and TRBJ1-1; D might be TRBD1 (5 bases). This CDR3 spans 15 amino acids. The V and J ends lost 1 base and 10 bases respectively, with 19 bases between them. In germline, CDR1 is LGHNA, CDR2 YNFKEQ.

The chain employs TRBV7-9 and TRBJ2-2, with D unresolved. The V gene lost 2 bases and the J gene lost 2 bases, with 6 bases spanning the gap. The CDR3 sequence is 14 residues long. The germline V gene encodes CDR1 SEHNR and CDR2 FQNEAQ (reference sequence). The CDR3 DNA sequence: TGTGCCAGCAGCTTAAAGGGAAACACCGGGGAGCTGTTTTTT. As protein: CASSLKGNTGELFF.

The chain couples TRBV27 to TRBJ1-5, with D perhaps matching TRBD1 (5 bases). The CDR3 covers 14 residues. The ends were cut back, 5 bases at V and 6 bases at J, with 14 bases in the middle. The germline gives CDR1 MNHEY, CDR2 SMNVEV (reference sequence). This chain's CDR3 is CASSPGYEGQPQHF. In DNA, the CDR3 is TGTGCCAGCAGTCCAGGGTACGAAGGTCAGCCCCAGCATTTT.

This clone has only a few counts. The rearrangement joins TRBV11-2 to TRBJ2-1; 11 bases map to TRBD1. This CDR3 contains 15 residues. V gave up 5 bases and J gave up 6 bases; unmatched junction bases: 6. CDR1 and CDR2 from the germline V gene are SGHAT and FQNNGV. The CDR3 DNA is TGTGCCAGCAGCCGAACCGGGACAGGGGGCAATGAGCAGTTCTTC. Amino acids: CASSRTGTGGNEQFF. The full variable domain, with the rest looked up from reference TRBV11-2 and TRBJ2-1, is EAGVAQSPRYKIIEKRQSVAFWCNPISGHATLYWYQQILGQGPKLLIQFQNNGVVDDSQLPKDRFSAERLKGVDSTLKIQPAKLEDSAVYLCASSRTGTGGNEQFFGPGTRLTVL.

The chain employs TRBV2 and TRBJ2-3; tentative D call: TRBD2 (6 bases). The CDR3 has 14 residues. Germline assignment: CDR1 SNHLY and CDR2 FYNNEI. V lost 5 bases and J lost 4, with 13 bases in between. The CDR3 sequence: CASSRTKGADTQYF. As DNA, the CDR3 is TGTGCCAGCAGTCGGACTAAGGGCGCAGATACGCAGTATTTT.

This chain links TRBV11-3 with TRBJ2-7, with TRBD1 matching over 9 bases. Unmatched junction bases numbered 12, after V lost 4 bases and J lost 5 bases. Germline V gene data show CDR1 as SGHNT and CDR2 as YENEEA. The CDR3 is 16 amino acids. For the CDR3, the DNA is TGTGCCAGCAGCTCGAGGATTGGGACAGGGACCGACGAGCAGTACTTC. This translates into CASSSRIGTGTDEQYF.

The chain couples TRBV5-1 to TRBJ1-2; 8 nucleotides align to TRBD1. Germline values: CDR1 SGHRS, CDR2 YFSETQ. The CDR3 has 14 residues. V gave up 3 bases and J gave up 8 bases; unmatched junction bases: 9. CDR3 DNA: TGCGCCAGCAGCTGGCTGATGACAGGGGAAGGCTACACCTTC. Its protein is CASSWLMTGEGYTF.

The CDR3, as DNA: TGTGCCAGCAGCTTAGAGTCTAGCGGGAGGGCCCTGGGGTGGGAGACCCAGTACTTC. It translates to CASSLESSGRALGWETQYF. V usage is TRBV7-2 and J usage is TRBJ2-5, with TRBD2 identical over 12 bases. Germline CDR1 and CDR2: SGHTA and FQGNSA. V dropped 1 base and J dropped 5; count of bases not matched to a gene: 14. This CDR3 has 19 residues.

This rearrangement joins TRBV27 to TRBJ2-5, with D perhaps matching TRBD2 (8 bases). The V end lost 5 bases, the J end lost 5 bases, and 12 bases lay between the germline ends. Per the germline V gene, CDR1 is MNHEY and CDR2 is SMNVEV (reference sequence). The CDR3 has 13 amino acids. The CDR3 nucleotides are TGTGCCAGCAGTACGGGAGGGGGCGAGACCCAGTACTTC. Protein: CASSTGGGETQYF.

V is TRBV27 and J is TRBJ2-1, with 10 positions matching TRBD2. The CDR3 totals 14 residues. V was pared by 6 bases and J by 4 bases, with 3 bases of the junction left unmatched. Germline V lookup: CDR1 MNHEY, CDR2 SMNVEV (reference sequence). CDR3 sequence reads: CASRLAGNYNEQFF. The CDR3 DNA reads as TGTGCCAGCAGACTAGCGGGAAATTACAATGAGCAGTTCTTC.

The rearrangement links TRBV7-6 to TRBJ1-5; D remains unclear. The germline V gene encodes CDR1 SGHVS and CDR2 FNYEAQ. The CDR3 covers 12 residues. The V end lost 3 bases, the J end lost 7 bases, and 7 bases lay between the germline ends. This CDR3 reads CASSFVGQPQHF. The DNA of the CDR3 is TGTGCCAGCAGCTTTGTAGGGCAGCCCCAGCATTTT.

The V and J genes are TRBV27 and TRBJ1-3, with TRBD1 identical over 8 bases. This CDR3 region has 16 residues. Germline assignment: CDR1 MNHEY and CDR2 SMNVEV (reference sequence). With 6 bases clipped from V and 4 bases from J, the junction kept 11 bases outside the gene matches. CDR3 nucleotide sequence: TGTGCCAGCAGCCCTGCGGGCAGGGGGCGCGGAAACACCATATATTTT. This gives the protein CASSPAGRGRGNTIYF.

This CDR3 is CASTPPRTGGYYEQFF. The CDR3 region has the DNA TGTGCCAGTACCCCGCCCCGGACAGGGGGGTATTATGAGCAGTTCTTC. The chain uses TRBV19 and TRBJ2-1; the match to TRBD1 covers 10 bases. From germline, CDR1 is LNHDA and CDR2 SQIVND (reference sequence). The CDR3 covers 16 residues. After removal of 7 bases from V and 8 bases from J, the junction contained 14 bases not matched to a gene.

This chain joins TRBV6-1 and TRBJ1-6, with a weak D call TRBD1 (5 bases). This CDR3 has 12 amino acids. Germline assignment: CDR1 MNHNS and CDR2 SASEGT. V shed 4 bases and J shed 10 bases, with 8 bases lying between them. The chain's CDR3 is CASSGGESPLHF. CDR3 in DNA: TGTGCCAGCAGTGGGGGGGAGTCACCCCTCCACTTT.

The chain uses TRBV15 and TRBJ2-7; 8 bases map to TRBD2. Germline V gene lookup returns CDR1 LNHNV and CDR2 YYDKDF (reference sequence). CDR3 length: 14 residues. Trimming cost V 1 base and J 4 bases; bases outside gene matches: 3. The CDR3 nucleotides read TGTGCCACCAGCAGAGCCGGGGGGGGTTACGAGCAGTACTTC. Translating gives CATSRAGGGYEQYF.

This sequence joins TRBV19 and TRBJ2-3, with TRBD2 identical over 10 bases. The CDR3 is made up of 15 amino acids. J gave up 3 bases and V 9 bases, and 9 bases lay outside the gene matches. Looked up from germline, CDR1 is LNHDA and CDR2 is SQIVND (reference sequence). This chain's CDR3 is CASTETGLATDTQYF. Here the CDR3 DNA reads TGTGCCAGCACAGAGACGGGACTAGCGACAGATACGCAGTATTTT.